These 3 T cell receptor beta chains originate from one sample sequenced in a study of blood T cell repertoires in COVID-19. Profiled with immunoSEQ multiplex PCR; TCRdb holds only in-frame clones, not every one. The table has roughly 250,000 clones, around 90% seen once; the top ten hold more than 1%. The source material was PBMCs or T cells enriched from blood (not recorded which). Receptors originate from a human donor in a cohort exposed to, infected with or recovered from COVID-19 (not recorded which). The donor label of this sample is uncertain.

The chain employs TRBV4-3 and TRBJ2-3; TRBD1 is a possible D gene (5 bases). The CDR3 extends over 17 amino acids. The V end lost 0 bases, the J end lost 3 bases, and 16 bases lay between the germline ends. Per the germline V gene, CDR1 is LGHNA and CDR2 is YSLEER. CDR3: CASSQDSDTSHTDTQYF. CDR3 DNA sequence: TGCGCCAGCAGCCAAGACTCGGACACGAGTCATACAGATACGCAGTATTTT.

This clone was counted once. The chain uses TRBV7-9 and TRBJ1-1; 7 positions match TRBD1. Germline V gene data show CDR1 as SEHNR and CDR2 as FQNEAQ (reference sequence). The CDR3 contains 14 residues. Trimming removed 5 bases from V and 2 bases from J; junction bases left unmatched: 5. Written as DNA, the CDR3 is TGTGCCAGCAGCCCCGAGGGGGCTAACACTGAAGCTTTCTTT. This translates into CASSPEGANTEAFF.

The gene calls are TRBV29-1 and TRBJ1-2, with TRBD1 matching over 10 bases. CDR3 length: 15 amino acids. Trimming took 3 bases from V and 8 from J; bases not matched to a gene: 12. Germline V gene lookup returns CDR1 SQVTM and CDR2 ANQGSEA. The CDR3 DNA is TGCAGCGTTGAGGAGCCGGGACAGGGGTATAGAGGCTACACCTTC. It yields the protein CSVEEPGQGYRGYTF.